This TCR beta chain was recovered during a study of neurological immune-mediated disorders. Study summary: A relapsing-remitting course was seen in about 90% of the roughly 35 multiple sclerosis patients and a secondary progressive course in 3. Study findings and constraints: The absence of shared CDR3 amino acid sequences among expanded clones across subjects suggests private repertoires in all groups.

In TCRdb, the 5' RACE reads were re-called with MiXCR into one record per CDR3 protein. The sample consists of approximately 40,000 distinct CDR3 sequences, 3.8% of them appearing once. The CDR3 consists of 13 residues. Germline values: CDR1 DFQATT, CDR2 SNEGSKA (reference sequence). V was trimmed by 5 bases and J by 5 bases, leaving 15 bases between them. This clonotype was counted at least ten times. Its target is not known. The chain has TRBV20-1 and TRBJ1-1; D unresolved. Sequencing was performed on PBMCs. The TCR originated in a man aged 30-40 years with multiple sclerosis. CDR3 amino acids: CSAGKQSSTEAFF. As DNA, the CDR3 is TGCAGTGCTGGAAAACAGTCCAGTACTGAAGCTTTCTTT.